The 31 T cell receptor beta chains presented below share a single source sample, sequenced in a study of STAT3 mutations in large granular lymphocyte leukemia. Their antigen targets remain unknown. Notes on the study in general: Every T-LGLL patient had at least one immunodominant TCRbeta clonotype.

Data came from immunoSEQ multiplex PCR; TCRdb stores just in-frame clones and leaves some out. Seen here are around 5,000 clones, approximately 91% observed once, and the top ten hold over 15%. Sequenced input: PBMCs. The source is a human donor with T large granular lymphocyte leukemia. Some clones in this sample may be carry-over from other donors' samples.

This chain connects TRBV5-8 to TRBJ1-1; TRBD1 matches at 7 bases. V shed 3 bases and J 1 base; nucleotides not matched to a gene: 3. Germline V gene sequence: CDR1 SGHTS, CDR2 YDEGEE. There are 14 residues in the CDR3. DNA of the CDR3: TGTGCCAGCAGCTCCAGGGGGGGGAACACTGAAGCTTTCTTT. It yields the protein CASSSRGGNTEAFF.

The chain links TRBV7-6 to TRBJ2-3, with D hard to call. Germline lookup yields CDR1 SGHVS and CDR2 FNYEAQ. This CDR3 contains 14 residues. With 5 bases removed from V and 0 bases from J, the gap between germline ends came to 9 bases. CDR3 residues: CASSLSHSTDTQYF. The CDR3 DNA is TGTGCCAGCAGCCTTTCTCATAGCACAGATACGCAGTATTTT.

The chain combines TRBV27 with TRBJ2-1; 10 bases are shared with TRBD2. Per the germline V gene, CDR1 is MNHEY and CDR2 is SMNVEV (reference sequence). The J segment lost 7 bases and the V segment lost 7 bases, leaving 10 bases of the junction unmatched. This CDR3 contains 15 residues. CDR3 protein: CASTYMASGGNEQFF. The CDR3 coding sequence is TGTGCCAGCACCTATATGGCTAGCGGGGGTAATGAGCAGTTCTTC.

This rearrangement joins TRBV30 to TRBJ2-7; 10 bases fit TRBD2. This CDR3 spans 12 amino acids. V lost 5 bases, J lost 3 bases, and 1 base stayed unmatched. Germline V gene data show CDR1 as GTSNPN and CDR2 as SVGIG (reference sequence). As DNA, the CDR3 is TGTGCCTGGGGACTAGCGGACTACGAGCAGTACTTC. It specifies CAWGLADYEQYF.

The chain carries TRBV9 and TRBJ1-1; TRBD1 matches at 7 bases. The CDR3 sequence is 16 residues long. Unmatched junction bases numbered 11, after V lost 1 base and J lost 5 bases. Germline values: CDR1 SGDLS, CDR2 YYNGEE. The CDR3 region has the DNA TGTGCCAGCAGCGTACATCCGGACAGGTTTAATACTGAAGCTTTCTTT. It specifies CASSVHPDRFNTEAFF.

The CDR3 DNA reads TGCGCCACCTTGACTAGTTCCAACGCGAACACCGGGGAGCTGTTTTTT. Its translation is CATLTSSNANTGELFF. The V gene is TRBV10-2, the J gene TRBJ2-2, with D possibly TRBD2 on 6 matching bases. V lost 10 bases to trimming and J lost 0 bases, with 18 bases between them. This CDR3 contains 16 residues. The germline gives CDR1 WSHSY, CDR2 SAAADI.

This chain connects TRBV13 to TRBJ1-4; tentative D call: TRBD1 (5 bases). Per germline, CDR1 PRHDT and CDR2 FYEKMQ (reference sequence). Trimming cost V 2 bases and J 0 bases, with 7 bases left between them. This CDR3 spans 15 amino acids. The CDR3 reads CASSLRGATNEKLFF. The CDR3 coding sequence is TGTGCCAGCAGCTTAAGGGGTGCAACTAATGAAAAACTGTTTTTT.

This clone has a single count. The J gene is TRBJ1-2, the V gene TRBV7-2; D may be TRBD1 (5 bases). The germline gives CDR1 SGHTA, CDR2 FQGNSA. This CDR3 has 13 residues. Trimming removed 6 bases from V and 8 bases from J, with 16 bases in between. The CDR3 DNA sequence: TGTGCCAGCAGACCGCAGGGCATTGGCGGCTACACCTTC. Translation: CASRPQGIGGYTF.

The rearrangement links TRBV6-6 to TRBJ1-5; no reliable D call. Germline-derived CDR1 and CDR2 are MNHNY and SVGAGI (reference sequence). This CDR3 has 13 amino acids. With 4 bases removed from V and 2 bases from J, the gap between germline ends came to 6 bases. The CDR3 region has the DNA TGTGCCAGCAGTTCCCAGGGCAATCAGCCCCAGCATTTT. Its protein is CASSSQGNQPQHF.

This rearrangement joins TRBV19 to TRBJ2-1, with 11 bases fitting TRBD1. Germline V gene lookup returns CDR1 LNHDA and CDR2 SQIVND (reference sequence). The CDR3 spans 15 residues. J was trimmed by 6 bases and V by 9 bases; bases with no gene match: 10. The CDR3 reads CASRKGDRGINEQFF. The CDR3 nucleotides read TGTGCCAGCCGAAAGGGGGACAGGGGGATCAATGAGCAGTTCTTC.

CDR3 nucleotides: TGTGCCAGTAGTATACAGGGGAGTGGGCCCCAGCATTTT. Its translation: CASSIQGSGPQHF. The J gene is TRBJ1-5, the V gene TRBV19, with D possibly TRBD1 on 6 matching bases. This CDR3 contains 13 residues. Trimming pared 2 bases from V and 9 bases from J, leaving 11 bases between. The V gene's germline CDR1 is LNHDA and CDR2 SQIVND (reference sequence).

This chain connects TRBV15 to TRBJ1-5; the match to TRBD1 covers 8 bases. V gave up 4 bases and J gave up 5 bases; unmatched junction bases: 4. The CDR3 totals 14 residues. From germline, CDR1 is LNHNV and CDR2 YYDKDF (reference sequence). In nucleotides, the CDR3 is TGTGCCACCAGCACGGACAGGGTCTATCAGCCCCAGCATTTT. Residues: CATSTDRVYQPQHF.

This chain uses TRBV11-3 with TRBJ2-2, with 7 positions matching TRBD1. The germline CDR1 and CDR2 sequences are SGHNT and YENEEA. The CDR3 contains 16 residues. V shed 5 bases, J shed 4 bases, and the junction held 10 bases outside the gene matches. The CDR3 coding sequence is TGTGCCAGCAGCGCCCGACAGGGACATAGCACCGGGGAGCTGTTTTTT. Translated, it gives CASSARQGHSTGELFF.

The rearrangement links TRBV25-1 to TRBJ2-1; D is perhaps TRBD1 (6 bases). The CDR3 runs 14 residues. Per germline, CDR1 MGHDK and CDR2 SYGVNS. V was trimmed by 2 bases and J by 4 bases, leaving 9 bases between them. DNA for the CDR3: TGTGCCAGCAGTGAAGGGACACTATACAATGAGCAGTTCTTC. This codes for CASSEGTLYNEQFF.

This rearrangement joins TRBV5-1 to TRBJ1-2; D is possibly TRBD1 (5 bases). CDR1 is SGHRS and CDR2 is YFSETQ in the germline V gene. The CDR3 runs to 13 residues. V dropped 5 bases and J dropped 0 bases, with 8 bases sitting between them. CDR3 sequence reads: CASSRTSNYGYTF. In DNA, the CDR3 is TGCGCCAGCAGTCGGACATCTAACTATGGCTACACCTTC.

This chain links TRBV18 with TRBJ2-2, with 9 nucleotides matching TRBD1. The V gene end was trimmed by 0 bases and the J gene end by 2 bases; junction bases not matched to a gene: 1. The V gene's germline CDR1 is KGHSH and CDR2 LQKENI. The CDR3 consists of 16 residues. Written as DNA, the CDR3 is TGTGCCAGCTCACCACCGGGACAGGGTAACACCGGGGAGCTGTTTTTT. Translation: CASSPPGQGNTGELFF. Full variable domain (rest looked up from reference TRBV18 and TRBJ2-2): NAGVMQNPRHLVRRRGQEARLRCSPMKGHSHVYWYRQLPEEGLKFMVYLQKENIIDESGMPKERFSAEFPKEGPSILRIQQVVRGDSAAYFCASSPPGQGNTGELFFGEGSRLTVL.

The chain has TRBV5-5 and TRBJ2-7; TRBD2 matches 7 bases. The germline V gene has CDR1 SGHKS and CDR2 YYEKEE (reference sequence). The CDR3 is made up of 15 amino acids. V lost 4 bases, J lost 6 bases, and 13 bases stayed unmatched. The CDR3 DNA sequence: TGTGCCAGCAGCCCCCGACTAGCAGACGGGCTCGAGCAGTACTTC. Its translation: CASSPRLADGLEQYF.

The chain combines TRBV5-5 with TRBJ1-5; 7 positions match TRBD1. The germline V gene has CDR1 SGHKS and CDR2 YYEKEE (reference sequence). The CDR3 covers 15 residues. J lost 2 bases, V lost 2 bases, and 4 bases had no gene match. CDR3 protein: CASSLAGQGNQPQHF. CDR3 in DNA: TGTGCCAGCAGCTTAGCAGGACAGGGCAATCAGCCCCAGCATTTT.

The chain links TRBV7-2 to TRBJ2-5, with D perhaps TRBD1 or TRBD2 (6 bases each). V was clipped by 4 bases and J by 8 bases, with 11 bases between them. Germline CDR1 SGHTA, CDR2 FQGNSA. The CDR3 contains 12 residues. CDR3 coding DNA: TGTGCCAGCAGCTCCGAGGGGGGAACCCAGTACTTC. Its translation is CASSSEGGTQYF.

The V and J genes are TRBV10-3 and TRBJ2-2; either TRBD1 or TRBD2 may fit D (7 bases each). CDR1 is ENHRY and CDR2 is SYGVKD in the germline V gene. V lost 6 bases and J 3 bases, leaving 23 bases between the germline ends. The length of the CDR3 is 18 residues. The CDR3 DNA sequence: TGTGCCATCAGAAGGATAGGAGGGGGCGGGAGTGACACCGGGGAGCTGTTTTTT. Its protein is CAIRRIGGGGSDTGELFF.

The chain joins TRBV19 to TRBJ2-2; 10 bases are shared with TRBD2. The CDR3 consists of 14 residues. The germline V gene encodes CDR1 LNHDA and CDR2 SQIVND (reference sequence). J lost 7 bases, V lost 5 bases, and 4 bases had no gene match. For the CDR3, the DNA is TGTGCCAGTAGTTCCCAGCGGGGGGGCGGGGAGCTGTTTTTT. It specifies CASSSQRGGGELFF.

The chain is built from TRBV2 and TRBJ2-7, with 8 nucleotides matching TRBD1. CDR1 and CDR2 from the germline V gene are SNHLY and FYNNEI. Losses at the gene ends were 0 bases for V and 6 bases for J; bases not matched to a gene: 4. The CDR3 runs 14 residues. CDR3 region: CASSEAWTGTEQYV. The CDR3 bases are TGTGCCAGCAGTGAAGCCTGGACAGGGACCGAGCAGTACGTC.

The chain carries TRBV6-6 and TRBJ2-3; a possible D gene is TRBD2 (5 bases). This CDR3 spans 14 amino acids. In germline, CDR1 is MNHNY, CDR2 SVGAGI (reference sequence). V lost 6 bases and J 5 bases, leaving 15 bases between the germline ends. CDR3 nucleotide sequence: TGTGCCAGCAGGGGTTACCGGAGGTTAGATACGCAGTATTTT. It yields the protein CASRGYRRLDTQYF.

The V call is TRBV20-1, the J call TRBJ1-2, with no clear D. Trimming removed 2 bases at V and 12 bases at J, with 13 bases between. The CDR3 length is 11 residues. Germline V gene lookup returns CDR1 DFQATT and CDR2 SNEGSKA (reference sequence). In nucleotides, the CDR3 is TGCAGTGCTAGACCGAGCGGGGTAAACACCTTC. It specifies CSARPSGVNTF.

V usage is TRBV7-8 and J usage is TRBJ1-5; no firm D call. Germline-derived CDR1 and CDR2 are SGHVS and FQNEAQ. Trimming left V 3 bases short and J 6 bases short, with 15 bases between. The CDR3 totals 15 residues. In DNA form, the CDR3 reads TGTGCCAGCAGCTTTGAAGCGGGTTTGGGTCAGCCCCAGCATTTT. It yields the protein CASSFEAGLGQPQHF.

The chain has TRBV5-1 and TRBJ1-5; no reliable D call. The length of the CDR3 is 15 residues. V was shortened by 4 bases and J by 5 bases, with 16 bases between the two germline ends. Germline CDR1 is SGHRS and CDR2 is YFSETQ. CDR3 DNA sequence: TGCGCCAGCAGCCCTAATGGTGGGCGGGATCAGCCCCAGCATTTT. This translates into CASSPNGGRDQPQHF.

The V and J genes are TRBV5-1 and TRBJ2-1, with 7 bases lining up with TRBD2. The CDR3 is made up of 15 amino acids. Trimming at V came to 0 bases and at J to 4 bases, leaving 4 bases not matched to a gene. Germline values: CDR1 SGHRS, CDR2 YFSETQ. DNA for the CDR3: TGCGCCAGCAGCTTGGGCGGGGGACTTTACAATGAGCAGTTCTTC. It yields the protein CASSLGGGLYNEQFF. Full variable domain (outside the CDR3, taken from reference TRBV5-1 and TRBJ2-1): KAGVTQTPRYLIKTRGQQVTLSCSPISGHRSVSWYQQTPGQGLQFLFEYFSETQRNKGNFPGRFSGRQFSNSRSEMNVSTLELGDSALYLCASSLGGGLYNEQFFGPGTRLTVL.

The rearrangement uses TRBV5-1 and TRBJ1-1; D might be TRBD1 (6 bases). The germline CDR1 and CDR2 sequences are SGHRS and YFSETQ. This CDR3 comprises 14 residues. Trimming removed 5 bases from V and 4 bases from J, with 15 bases in between. The CDR3 region has the DNA TGCGCCAGCAGACTGGGGGCCCCGTCCACTGAAGCTTTCTTT. Encoded protein: CASRLGAPSTEAFF.

The CDR3 region is CATSRGQAWAEQFF. The CDR3 DNA reads TGTGCCACCAGCAGAGGACAGGCGTGGGCTGAGCAGTTCTTC. This chain uses TRBV15 with TRBJ2-1; TRBD1 is a possible D gene (6 bases). CDR1 and CDR2 from the germline V gene are LNHNV and YYDKDF (reference sequence). The CDR3 runs 14 residues. Deletions cut 1 base from V and 9 bases from J, with 13 bases between.

The chain employs TRBV28 and TRBJ1-1; D uncertain. V was cut by 1 base and J by 6 bases, with 15 bases left in between. The CDR3 is 15 amino acids. The germline CDR1 and CDR2 sequences are MDHEN and SYDVKM. CDR3 protein: CASSLSQVGRAEAFF. CDR3 nucleotides: TGTGCCAGCAGTTTATCCCAGGTTGGGCGCGCTGAAGCTTTCTTT.

The chain couples TRBV9 to TRBJ1-1; D unresolved. The CDR3 is 13 amino acids. The V end was cut by 4 bases, the J end by 4 bases, with 11 bases between. Looked up from germline, CDR1 is SGDLS and CDR2 is YYNGEE. The DNA of the CDR3 is TGTGCCAGCAGCTTGTGGCTGGGCACTGAAGCTTTCTTT. It codes for CASSLWLGTEAFF.